The 30 T cell receptor beta chains below all came from one sample that was sequenced in a study of cytomegalovirus exposure and HLA in healthy donors. Assay: immunoSEQ multiplex PCR; the TCRdb copy retains only in-frame clones and omits some. The repertoire holds hundreds of thousands of clones, with roughly 89% as singletons. The specimen was PBMCs. These receptors were collected from a woman aged 18-35 years in good health and CMV-seronegative.

The chain couples TRBV10-3 to TRBJ1-1; D gene uncertain. CDR3 length equals 15 residues. CDR1 and CDR2 (germline): ENHRY, SYGVKD. V was trimmed by 5 bases and J by 5 bases, leaving 18 bases between them. The CDR3: CAISKSIRDWTEAFF. The CDR3 coding sequence is TGTGCCATCAGTAAATCGATACGGGATTGGACTGAAGCTTTCTTT.

A single count supports this clone. This chain's CDR3 is CASIGQDRAIEAFF. The CDR3, as DNA: TGTGCCAGCATCGGTCAGGACAGAGCAATTGAAGCTTTCTTT. The chain employs TRBV28 and TRBJ1-1; D might be TRBD1 (6 bases). The V and J ends lost 7 bases and 7 bases respectively, with 19 bases between them. The CDR3 runs to 14 residues. Germline V CDR1 and CDR2: MDHEN, SYDVKM.

V and J are TRBV19 and TRBJ2-3; 8 bases line up with TRBD2. Trimming cost V 4 bases and J 4 bases; bases outside gene matches: 10. The germline V gene encodes CDR1 LNHDA and CDR2 SQIVND (reference sequence). The CDR3 runs to 16 residues. In DNA form, the CDR3 reads TGTGCCAGTAGTACCTTTGGCGGGGGGCAACCAGATACGCAGTATTTT. It yields the protein CASSTFGGGQPDTQYF.

The J gene is TRBJ2-1, the V gene TRBV27; 7 bases agree with TRBD2. Germline assignment: CDR1 MNHEY and CDR2 SMNVEV (reference sequence). After removal of 5 bases from V and 9 bases from J, the junction contained 13 bases not matched to a gene. The CDR3 covers 15 residues. The CDR3 coding sequence is TGTGCCAGCAGTCGGACTAGTCCAGGGCAGGGTGAGCAGTTCTTC. Amino acid sequence: CASSRTSPGQGEQFF.

This clone was observed once. The V and J genes are TRBV6-5 and TRBJ2-1; tentative D call: TRBD2 (6 bases). The CDR3 runs to 16 residues. The germline gives CDR1 MNHEY, CDR2 SVGAGI. V lost 2 bases, J lost 2 bases, and 13 bases lay in between. The CDR3 sequence: CASSYGPTRPYNEQFF. The DNA of the CDR3 is TGTGCCAGCAGTTACGGACCGACTAGACCCTACAATGAGCAGTTCTTC.

The V gene is TRBV5-1, the J gene TRBJ2-2, with 8 bases identical to TRBD2. Germline trimming cut 4 bases from V and 6 bases from J; bases unmatched to any gene: 11. The germline V gene encodes CDR1 SGHRS and CDR2 YFSETQ. This CDR3 is 16 amino acids long. The CDR3, as DNA: TGCGCCAGCAGCATACCAGCGGGAGCGGAGGCCGGGGAGCTGTTTTTT. Protein product: CASSIPAGAEAGELFF.

This clone was picked up one time. The V and J genes are TRBV19 and TRBJ2-2; TRBD2 might be the D (6 bases). V lost 3 bases and J 1 base, leaving 33 bases between the germline ends. In germline, CDR1 is LNHDA, CDR2 SQIVND (reference sequence). CDR3 length: 23 residues. For the CDR3, the DNA is TGTGCCAGTAGTATCCGGGACCTTGGGGGTGAGAGGGTAGCGGCCATGAACACCGGGGAGCTGTTTTTT. Protein product: CASSIRDLGGERVAAMNTGELFF.

The chain links TRBV28 to TRBJ2-2; D possibly corresponds to TRBD2 (5 bases). Germline values: CDR1 MDHEN, CDR2 SYDVKM. V shed 5 bases and J shed 2 bases, with 15 bases lying between them. There are 16 residues in the CDR3. In DNA form, the CDR3 reads TGTGCCAGCAGTCTGAGCCGGGAACTAAACACCGGGGAGCTGTTTTTT. Amino acid sequence: CASSLSRELNTGELFF.

The rearrangement links TRBV27 to TRBJ2-2; 7 nucleotides align to TRBD2. With 5 bases clipped from V and 7 bases from J, the junction kept 13 bases outside the gene matches. The CDR3 totals 16 residues. Germline loops: CDR1 MNHEY, CDR2 SMNVEV (reference sequence). DNA for the CDR3: TGTGCCAGCAGTCCCTTAGGCGGGGGTATCAGCGGGGAGCTGTTTTTT. Protein product: CASSPLGGGISGELFF.

The chain recombines TRBV30 with TRBJ2-7; 10 positions match TRBD2. V was pared by 1 base and J by 4 bases, with 13 bases of the junction left unmatched. Germline V lookup: CDR1 GTSNPN, CDR2 SVGIG (reference sequence). The CDR3 has 17 amino acids. The CDR3 coding sequence is TGTGCCTGGAGTGGGCGTTCGGAGCGGGAGGGTGAGTACGAGCAGTACTTC. It specifies CAWSGRSEREGEYEQYF.

The chain recombines TRBV28 with TRBJ2-7; D not resolved. This CDR3 contains 16 residues. The germline V gene encodes CDR1 MDHEN and CDR2 SYDVKM. Trimming shortened V by 5 bases and J by 3 bases, and 20 bases separated the two germline ends. In DNA form, the CDR3 reads TGTGCCAGCAGTGATCTCTCGGAGAGATACATCTACGAGCAGTACTTC. It is translated as CASSDLSERYIYEQYF.

This chain joins TRBV2 and TRBJ2-7; a possible D gene is TRBD2 (7 bases). V was pared by 6 bases and J by 3 bases, with 12 bases between. The CDR3 loop spans 13 amino acids. Germline CDR1 and CDR2: SNHLY and FYNNEI. CDR3 sequence: CASSRGGSYEQYF. CDR3 DNA sequence: TGTGCCAGCAGCCGCGGGGGCAGCTACGAGCAGTACTTC.

The chain carries TRBV6-1 and TRBJ2-1; TRBD2 aligns across 11 bases. The germline gives CDR1 MNHNS, CDR2 SASEGT. V shed 6 bases, J shed 15 bases, and the junction held 13 bases outside the gene matches. This CDR3 is 14 amino acids long. CDR3 protein: CASSGTSGPTRRFF. CDR3 nucleotide sequence: TGTGCCAGCAGCGGGACTAGCGGTCCCACCCGGCGGTTCTTC.

The V gene is TRBV11-2, the J gene TRBJ2-5; TRBD2 is a possible D gene (6 bases). The CDR3 loop spans 14 amino acids. The germline V and J ends were trimmed by 5 bases and 5 bases, with 15 bases remaining between them. Germline-derived CDR1 and CDR2 are SGHAT and FQNNGV. For the CDR3, the DNA is TGTGCCAGCAGCGTACGGGCCGGGGGTGAGACCCAGTACTTC. This encodes CASSVRAGGETQYF.

This clone was seen once. The V call is TRBV30, the J call TRBJ2-1; 15 bases agree with TRBD2. This CDR3 has 15 amino acids. J was trimmed by 8 bases and V by 7 bases; bases with no gene match: 9. From germline, CDR1 is GTSNPN and CDR2 SVGIG (reference sequence). The CDR3 region has the DNA TGTGCCTCCCGGACTAGCGGGAGGGATTCGGATGAGCAGTTCTTC. Translated: CASRTSGRDSDEQFF. The whole variable domain, remainder taken from reference TRBV30 and TRBJ2-1, is SQTIHQWPATLVQPVGSPLSLECTVEGTSNPNLYWYRQAAGRGLQLLFYSVGIGQISSEVPQNLSASRPQDRQFILSSKKLLLSDSGFYLCASRTSGRDSDEQFFGPGTRLTVL.

The J gene is TRBJ2-6, the V gene TRBV19; D is possibly TRBD1 (7 bases). Germline CDR1 LNHDA, CDR2 SQIVND (reference sequence). V was trimmed by 6 bases and J by 1 base, leaving 19 bases between them. The length of the CDR3 is 18 residues. The CDR3 reads CASRSEGQRFSGANVLTF. DNA of the CDR3: TGTGCCAGTAGATCGGAGGGACAGAGATTTTCTGGGGCCAACGTCCTGACTTTC.

For this clone: Different DNA sequences within this sample yield the same CDR3. The chain has TRBV15 and TRBJ1-3, with D perhaps TRBD1 (6 bases). The CDR3 spans 15 residues. Germline CDR1 and CDR2: LNHNV and YYDKDF (reference sequence). With 0 bases removed from V and 1 base from J, the gap between germline ends came to 7 bases. The CDR3 DNA reads TGTGCCACCAGCAGAGACAGGGGATCTGGAAACACCATATATTTT. Its protein product is CATSRDRGSGNTIYF.

The J gene is TRBJ2-7, the V gene TRBV7-6; D call uncertain. V lost 3 bases to trimming and J lost 2 bases, with 8 bases between them. This CDR3 spans 13 amino acids. The germline CDR1 and CDR2 sequences are SGHVS and FNYEAQ. CDR3 residues: CASSFGGAYEQYF. The CDR3 nucleotides are TGTGCCAGCAGCTTTGGCGGTGCCTACGAGCAGTACTTC.

This clone was seen only a few times. The chain joins TRBV7-9 to TRBJ2-2, with 7 bases fitting TRBD1. Germline V gene data show CDR1 as SEHNR and CDR2 as FQNEAQ (reference sequence). The ends lost 5 bases at V and 9 bases at J; junction bases unmatched: 12. There are 15 residues in the CDR3. CDR3: CASSPARQGPRELFF. CDR3 sequence (DNA): TGTGCCAGCAGCCCAGCGAGACAGGGTCCCAGGGAGCTGTTTTTT.

V and J are TRBV7-9 and TRBJ2-7, with TRBD1 identical over 10 bases. Germline V CDR1 and CDR2: SEHNR, FQNEAQ (reference sequence). CDR3 size: 13 residues. Trimming removed 10 bases from V and 4 bases from J; junction bases left unmatched: 7. The CDR3 region has the DNA TGTGCCATAGGGGACAGGGGTACATACGAGCAGTACTTC. Its translation: CAIGDRGTYEQYF. Full variable domain (outside the CDR3, taken from reference TRBV7-9 and TRBJ2-7): DTGVSQNPRHKITKRGQNVTFRCDPISEHNRLYWYRQTLGQGPEFLTYFQNEAQLEKSRLLSDRFSAERPKGSFSTLEIQRTEQGDSAMYLCAIGDRGTYEQYFGPGTRLTVT.

This chain joins TRBV7-8 and TRBJ1-2, with D possibly TRBD1 on 5 matching bases. This CDR3 is built from 15 residues. Germline-derived CDR1 and CDR2 are SGHVS and FQNEAQ. Trimming took 3 bases from V and 7 from J, leaving 18 bases between them. The CDR3 spells CASSLLQGQLSGYTF. The CDR3, as DNA: TGTGCCAGCAGCTTGTTGCAGGGCCAACTCTCTGGCTACACCTTC.

The rearrangement joins TRBV18 to TRBJ2-1; 10 bases match TRBD2. The CDR3 runs to 19 residues. Germline V CDR1 and CDR2: KGHSH, LQKENI. J gave up 1 base and V 3 bases, and 12 bases lay outside the gene matches. The CDR3 bases are TGTGCCAGCTCACCCCTGGACACTATAGCGGGGGGATCCTACAATGAGCAGTTCTTC. Residues: CASSPLDTIAGGSYNEQFF.

This rearrangement joins TRBV6-6 to TRBJ1-5; weak D call: TRBD1 (5 bases). The CDR3 is 16 residues long. With 4 bases removed from V and 4 bases from J, the gap between germline ends came to 17 bases. Germline CDR1 MNHNY, CDR2 SVGAGI (reference sequence). CDR3 region: CASSSPPAGTNQPQHF. In nucleotides, the CDR3 is TGTGCCAGCAGTTCCCCTCCCGCAGGGACTAATCAGCCCCAGCATTTT.

The rearrangement joins TRBV19 to TRBJ1-2; 9 bases line up with TRBD1. Germline V gene sequence: CDR1 LNHDA, CDR2 SQIVND (reference sequence). The J segment lost 6 bases and the V segment lost 5 bases, leaving 7 bases of the junction unmatched. The CDR3 loop spans 14 amino acids. CDR3 nucleotides: TGTGCCAGTAGTCCCGGACAGGGGAGGAATGGCTACACCTTC. It encodes CASSPGQGRNGYTF.

For the CDR3, the DNA is TGTGCCAGCAGTGAGGGGACAGGCAGGGATGCAGATACGCAGTATTTT. Protein: CASSEGTGRDADTQYF. This chain uses TRBV6-1 with TRBJ2-3; 8 nucleotides line up with TRBD1. V was pared by 3 bases and J by 4 bases, with 9 bases of the junction left unmatched. Germline CDR1 and CDR2: MNHNS and SASEGT. The CDR3 has 16 residues.

The chain joins TRBV2 to TRBJ1-1, with 10 nucleotides matching TRBD1. CDR3 length: 15 residues. V lost 3 bases to trimming and J lost 7 bases; unmatched junction nucleotides: 8. Germline V gives CDR1 SNHLY, CDR2 FYNNEI. The CDR3 DNA reads as TGTGCCAGCAGTGATTGGACAGGGGGAACAAGTGAAGCTTTCTTT. This sequence encodes CASSDWTGGTSEAFF.

The chain recombines TRBV15 with TRBJ1-5; D call uncertain. Germline V CDR1 and CDR2: LNHNV, YYDKDF (reference sequence). With 0 bases removed from V and 9 bases from J, the gap between germline ends came to 15 bases. The CDR3 covers 15 residues. In DNA, the CDR3 is TGTGCCACCAGCAGAGATCAAGAGGCCCCGGGGCCCCAGCATTTT. Its translation: CATSRDQEAPGPQHF.

The chain is built from TRBV2 and TRBJ1-1; D is perhaps TRBD1 (6 bases). CDR1 and CDR2 from the germline V gene are SNHLY and FYNNEI. Trimming shortened V by 7 bases and J by 1 base, and 10 bases separated the two germline ends. CDR3 size: 13 residues. In DNA, the CDR3 is TGTGCCAGCAATTTACAGGGGAACACTGAAGCTTTCTTT. It is translated as CASNLQGNTEAFF.

This chain connects TRBV4-1 to TRBJ2-7, with 7 bases identical to TRBD1. The CDR3 extends over 14 amino acids. V shed 4 bases, J shed 4 bases, and the junction held 7 bases outside the gene matches. From germline, CDR1 is MGHRA and CDR2 YSYEKL. CDR3 loop: CASSPRDSQYEQYF. The DNA of the CDR3 is TGCGCCAGCAGCCCCCGGGACAGCCAATACGAGCAGTACTTC.

V usage is TRBV7-2 and J usage is TRBJ2-2; TRBD2 matches 8 bases. J gave up 10 bases and V 2 bases, and 15 bases lay outside the gene matches. The CDR3 loop spans 17 amino acids. The germline V gene encodes CDR1 SGHTA and CDR2 FQGNSA. The CDR3: CASSLRPSGRGEEELFF. The DNA for the CDR3 is TGTGCCAGCAGCTTACGGCCGTCCGGGAGGGGGGAGGAGGAGCTGTTTTTT.